Listed below are T cell receptor beta chains from one sample, sequenced in a study of shared clonotypes between healthy human individuals. Some clones are missing from TCRdb's copy, which holds only in-frame ones; the method was immunoSEQ multiplex PCR. The data contain about 2 million clones, over 85% of them singletons. The sequenced sample was naive CD8+ T cells sorted from blood. These receptors all come from a man between 18 and 29 years old in good health. CDR3s include the opening cysteine and the closing phenylalanine or tryptophan. Some rows mark clone size as missing; the rest say once, few, many or name a class of expanded clone.

TRBV4-3 . CASSHLTGGEYEQYF
TRBV5-1 . CASSWSGNTEAFF
TRBV9 . CASSVGDISYEQYF
TRBV15 . CATSHEIAGDEETQYF
TRBV6-5 . CASSYYGTNGELFF
TRBV9 . CASSAPDNTDTQYF
TRBV30 . CALRPSSTDTQYF
TRBV27 . CASSLLSSPAYEQYF
TRBV28 . CASSPWAGDTDTQYF
TRBV11-2 . CASSLPSYEQYF
TRBV5-1 . CASSLEPGTYEQYF
TRBV5-6 . CASSSSGETQYF
TRBV4-3 . CASSQDPPSSGSTTDTQYF
TRBV7-8 once CASSLGTGVAEQYF
TRBV6-6 . CASSHYRVGDEQFF
TRBV4-1 . CASSLHLGGGYNEQFF
TRBV7-9 . CASSTDSGAAYNSPLHF